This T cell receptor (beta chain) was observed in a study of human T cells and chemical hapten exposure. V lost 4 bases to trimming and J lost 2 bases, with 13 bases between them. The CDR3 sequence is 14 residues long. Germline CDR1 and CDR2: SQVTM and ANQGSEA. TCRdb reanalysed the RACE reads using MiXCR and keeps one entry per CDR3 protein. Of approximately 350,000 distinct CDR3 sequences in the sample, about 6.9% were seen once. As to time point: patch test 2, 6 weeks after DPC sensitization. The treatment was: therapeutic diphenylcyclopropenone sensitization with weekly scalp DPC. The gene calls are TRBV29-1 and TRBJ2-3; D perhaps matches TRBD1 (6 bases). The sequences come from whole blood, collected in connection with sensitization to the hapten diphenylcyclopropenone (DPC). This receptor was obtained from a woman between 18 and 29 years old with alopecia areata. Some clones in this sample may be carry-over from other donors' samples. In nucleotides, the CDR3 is TGCAGCGTTGCCGGCCGGACAGTCACAGATACGCAGTATTTT. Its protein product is CSVAGRTVTDTQYF.